This is a list of T cell receptor beta chains from one sample in a study of cytomegalovirus exposure and HLA in healthy donors. Assay: immunoSEQ multiplex PCR; the TCRdb copy retains only in-frame clones and omits some. The table shows around 99,000 clones, with around four fifths occurring only once. Sequenced material: PBMCs. The receptors were gathered from a man between 45 and 60 years old in good health and CMV-seropositive. CDR3s include the opening cysteine and the closing phenylalanine or tryptophan. A D gene is named only where the DNA matches it firmly. Size is omitted from some rows. Given values are once, few, many or a class for expanded clones.

cdr3_length: 16
j_call: TRBJ1-1
clone_size: -
d_call: TRBD1
v_call: TRBV19
cdr3_aa: CASSSAGTGVFAEAFF
cdr3_nt: TGTGCCAGTAGTTCGGCCGGGACAGGGGTTTTCGCTGAAGCTTTCTTT

cdr3_length: 18
j_call: TRBJ1-6
clone_size: -
d_call: TRBD1
v_call: TRBV2
cdr3_aa: CASSDPGTGSLYNSPLHF
cdr3_nt: TGTGCCAGCAGTGATCCTGGGACAGGGAGCCTATATAATTCACCCCTCCACTTT

cdr3_length: 13
j_call: TRBJ2-3
clone_size: -
d_call: -
v_call: TRBV18
cdr3_aa: CASSLEMDTAQYF
cdr3_nt: TGTGCCAGCTCACTGGAAATGGACACGGCGCAGTATTTT

cdr3_length: 13
j_call: TRBJ1-1
clone_size: once
d_call: TRBD1
v_call: TRBV2
cdr3_aa: CASRTGGNTEAFF
cdr3_nt: TGTGCCAGCAGGACAGGGGGGAACACTGAAGCTTTCTTT

cdr3_length: 14
j_call: TRBJ1-4
clone_size: -
d_call: -
v_call: TRBV2
cdr3_aa: CASSEIGDNEKLFF
cdr3_nt: TGTGCCAGCAGTGAAATAGGGGATAATGAAAAACTGTTTTTT

cdr3_length: 11
j_call: TRBJ2-1
clone_size: few
d_call: -
v_call: TRBV28
cdr3_aa: CVATGYNEQFF
cdr3_nt: TGTGTCGCGACAGGTTATAATGAGCAGTTCTTC

cdr3_length: 17
j_call: TRBJ2-7
clone_size: few
d_call: -
v_call: TRBV4-2
cdr3_aa: CASSQDDHGTTSYEQYF
cdr3_nt: TGTGCCAGCAGCCAGGATGACCACGGGACAACCTCCTACGAGCAGTACTTC

cdr3_length: 15
j_call: TRBJ1-4
clone_size: -
d_call: -
v_call: TRBV5-1
cdr3_aa: CASSPLGVTNEKLFF
cdr3_nt: TGCGCCAGCAGCCCCCTCGGGGTTACTAATGAAAAACTGTTTTTT

cdr3_length: 17
j_call: TRBJ2-1
clone_size: -
d_call: -
v_call: TRBV4-1
cdr3_aa: CASSQAKGRGDYNEQFF
cdr3_nt: TGCGCCAGCAGCCAAGCAAAAGGGAGGGGGGATTACAATGAGCAGTTCTTC

cdr3_length: 17
j_call: TRBJ1-4
clone_size: -
d_call: -
v_call: TRBV2
cdr3_aa: CASSEIQNFATNEKLFF
cdr3_nt: TGTGCCAGCAGTGAAATACAGAACTTTGCAACTAATGAAAAACTGTTTTTT

cdr3_length: 14
j_call: TRBJ1-3
clone_size: -
d_call: TRBD1
v_call: TRBV7-2
cdr3_aa: CASSSQGPGNTIYF
cdr3_nt: TGTGCCAGCAGCTCACAGGGGCCTGGAAACACCATATATTTT

cdr3_length: 10
j_call: TRBJ2-7
clone_size: -
d_call: -
v_call: TRBV6-5
cdr3_aa: CATNYPEQYF
cdr3_nt: TGTGCCACCAACTATCCCGAGCAGTACTTC

cdr3_length: 15
j_call: TRBJ1-5
clone_size: few
d_call: -
v_call: TRBV15
cdr3_aa: CATSRDITVGQPQHF
cdr3_nt: TGTGCCACCAGCAGAGATATAACAGTGGGTCAGCCCCAGCATTTT

cdr3_length: 14
j_call: TRBJ1-1
clone_size: -
d_call: -
v_call: TRBV7-2
cdr3_aa: CASSSTGVNTEAFF
cdr3_nt: TGTGCCAGCAGCTCGACAGGAGTGAACACTGAAGCTTTCTTT

cdr3_length: 13
j_call: TRBJ2-7
clone_size: -
d_call: -
v_call: TRBV7-8
cdr3_aa: CASSSSEAGEQYF
cdr3_nt: TGTGCCAGCAGCAGCTCCGAAGCGGGCGAGCAGTACTTC

cdr3_length: 15
j_call: TRBJ2-2
clone_size: -
d_call: TRBD1
v_call: TRBV29-1
cdr3_aa: CSVERRDRNTGELFF
cdr3_nt: TGCAGCGTAGAGCGCCGGGACAGGAACACCGGGGAGCTGTTTTTT

cdr3_length: 17
j_call: TRBJ2-3
clone_size: -
d_call: -
v_call: TRBV5-6
cdr3_aa: CASSLVARKSSADTQYF
cdr3_nt: TGTGCCAGCAGCTTAGTAGCGCGAAAGTCTAGCGCAGATACGCAGTATTTT

cdr3_length: 16
j_call: TRBJ1-1
clone_size: -
d_call: -
v_call: TRBV28
cdr3_aa: CASSLGWGGGNTEAFF
cdr3_nt: TGTGCCAGCAGTTTGGGGTGGGGAGGGGGGAACACTGAAGCTTTCTTT

cdr3_length: 17
j_call: TRBJ2-1
clone_size: -
d_call: -
v_call: TRBV5-1
cdr3_aa: CASSLGWYWGLHNEQFF
cdr3_nt: TGCGCCAGCAGCTTGGGTTGGTACTGGGGGCTGCACAATGAGCAGTTCTTC

cdr3_length: 15
j_call: TRBJ2-5
clone_size: -
d_call: -
v_call: TRBV5-1
cdr3_aa: CASSWRRANQETQYF
cdr3_nt: TGCGCCAGCAGCTGGCGCAGGGCAAACCAAGAGACCCAGTACTTC

cdr3_length: 14
j_call: TRBJ1-2
clone_size: -
d_call: TRBD1
v_call: TRBV7-8
cdr3_aa: CASSLAGRGLGYPF
cdr3_nt: TGTGCCAGCAGCTTAGCGGGCAGGGGGTTAGGCTACCCCTTC

cdr3_length: 15
j_call: TRBJ1-1
clone_size: -
d_call: -
v_call: TRBV4-1
cdr3_aa: CASSQEGRGNTEAFF
cdr3_nt: TGCGCCAGCAGCCAAGAAGGCAGGGGGAACACTGAAGCTTTCTTT

cdr3_length: 15
j_call: TRBJ1-3
clone_size: -
d_call: TRBD1
v_call: TRBV11-2
cdr3_aa: CASSWVQGTGNTIYF
cdr3_nt: TGTGCCAGCAGCTGGGTACAGGGGACTGGAAACACCATATATTTT

cdr3_length: 15
j_call: TRBJ2-1
clone_size: -
d_call: TRBD2
v_call: TRBV9
cdr3_aa: CASSVTSGGAREQFF
cdr3_nt: TGTGCCAGCAGCGTTACTAGCGGGGGGGCCCGGGAGCAGTTCTTC

cdr3_length: 14
j_call: TRBJ1-1
clone_size: -
d_call: -
v_call: TRBV7-2
cdr3_aa: CASSLAREEAEAFF
cdr3_nt: TGTGCCAGCAGCTTAGCGCGCGAAGAAGCTGAAGCTTTCTTT

cdr3_length: 13
j_call: TRBJ2-7
clone_size: few
d_call: TRBD1
v_call: TRBV2
cdr3_aa: CASSETGSYEQYF
cdr3_nt: TGTGCCAGCAGCGAGACAGGGTCCTACGAGCAGTACTTC

cdr3_length: 14
j_call: TRBJ2-5
clone_size: -
d_call: TRBD1
v_call: TRBV18
cdr3_aa: CASDRDRAQETQYF
cdr3_nt: TGTGCCAGCGACCGTGACAGGGCCCAAGAGACCCAGTACTTC

cdr3_length: 15
j_call: TRBJ2-1
clone_size: few
d_call: -
v_call: TRBV7-9
cdr3_aa: CASTPVLREYNEQFF
cdr3_nt: TGTGCCAGCACCCCGGTTCTGCGAGAGTACAATGAGCAGTTCTTC

cdr3_length: 16
j_call: TRBJ2-7
clone_size: few
d_call: TRBD1
v_call: TRBV9
cdr3_aa: CASSTLPGQAAYEQYF
cdr3_nt: TGTGCCAGCAGCACTTTACCGGGACAGGCCGCCTACGAGCAGTACTTC

cdr3_length: 15
j_call: TRBJ1-5
clone_size: -
d_call: -
v_call: TRBV19
cdr3_aa: CASRQQGYGNQPQHF
cdr3_nt: TGTGCCAGTAGACAACAGGGTTATGGCAATCAGCCCCAGCATTTT

cdr3_length: 13
j_call: TRBJ1-2
clone_size: few
d_call: -
v_call: TRBV29-1
cdr3_aa: CSAAERSNYGYTF
cdr3_nt: TGCAGCGCTGCCGAGCGATCTAACTATGGCTACACCTTC

cdr3_length: 15
j_call: TRBJ2-2
clone_size: few
d_call: TRBD1
v_call: TRBV9
cdr3_aa: CASSVGTANTGELFF
cdr3_nt: TGTGCCAGCAGCGTCGGGACAGCGAACACCGGGGAGCTGTTTTTT

cdr3_length: 15
j_call: TRBJ2-5
clone_size: few
d_call: -
v_call: TRBV5-1
cdr3_aa: CASSSRVSGGQTQYF
cdr3_nt: TGCGCCAGCAGCTCCCGGGTTTCAGGGGGGCAGACCCAGTACTTC

cdr3_length: 12
j_call: TRBJ2-7
clone_size: few
d_call: -
v_call: TRBV5-6
cdr3_aa: CASRRADYEQYF
cdr3_nt: TGTGCCAGCAGGAGAGCCGACTACGAGCAGTACTTC

cdr3_length: 14
j_call: TRBJ2-5
clone_size: -
d_call: -
v_call: TRBV30
cdr3_aa: CAWSNTPREETQYF
cdr3_nt: TGTGCCTGGAGTAATACTCCCAGGGAAGAGACCCAGTACTTC

cdr3_length: 17
j_call: TRBJ1-2
clone_size: -
d_call: TRBD1
v_call: TRBV9
cdr3_aa: CASSPSTGATPGYGYTF
cdr3_nt: TGTGCCAGCAGCCCCAGTACAGGGGCGACCCCCGGCTATGGCTACACCTTC

cdr3_length: 15
j_call: TRBJ1-4
clone_size: -
d_call: -
v_call: TRBV9
cdr3_aa: CASSVVAGTNEKLFF
cdr3_nt: TGTGCCAGCAGCGTAGTGGCAGGGACTAATGAAAAACTGTTTTTT

cdr3_length: 15
j_call: TRBJ2-1
clone_size: -
d_call: -
v_call: TRBV6-1
cdr3_aa: CASSEAGASYNEQFF
cdr3_nt: TGTGCCAGCAGTGAAGCGGGGGCCTCCTACAATGAGCAGTTCTTC

cdr3_length: 13
j_call: TRBJ2-2
clone_size: -
d_call: TRBD1
v_call: TRBV7-2
cdr3_aa: CASSSQGAGELFF
cdr3_nt: TGTGCCAGCAGCTCGCAGGGGGCCGGGGAGCTGTTTTTT

cdr3_length: 15
j_call: TRBJ1-2
clone_size: -
d_call: TRBD1
v_call: TRBV7-2
cdr3_aa: CASSSTSTGGYGYTF
cdr3_nt: TGTGCCAGCAGCTCGACTTCGACAGGGGGCTATGGCTACACCTTC

cdr3_length: 12
j_call: TRBJ2-3
clone_size: -
d_call: -
v_call: TRBV18
cdr3_aa: CASSPQGDTQYF
cdr3_nt: TGTGCCAGCTCACCACAGGGGGATACGCAGTATTTT

cdr3_length: 16
j_call: TRBJ2-2
clone_size: -
d_call: TRBD1
v_call: TRBV19
cdr3_aa: CASSSGTGVNTGELFF
cdr3_nt: TGTGCCAGTAGTTCGGGGACAGGGGTGAACACCGGGGAGCTGTTTTTT

cdr3_length: 17
j_call: TRBJ2-1
clone_size: -
d_call: -
v_call: TRBV7-3
cdr3_aa: CASSLSGPPSSYNEQFF
cdr3_nt: TGTGCCAGCAGCCTTAGCGGACCGCCGAGCTCCTACAATGAGCAGTTCTTC

cdr3_length: 14
j_call: TRBJ2-7
clone_size: once
d_call: -
v_call: TRBV7-2
cdr3_aa: CASSLGEVSYEQYF
cdr3_nt: TGTGCCAGCAGCTTAGGTGAGGTCTCCTACGAGCAGTACTTC

cdr3_length: 14
j_call: TRBJ1-4
clone_size: -
d_call: TRBD1
v_call: TRBV4-3
cdr3_aa: CASSRGQGAEKLFF
cdr3_nt: TGCGCCAGCAGCCGCGGACAGGGGGCTGAAAAACTGTTTTTT